The 15 T cell receptor beta chains given below trace back to one sample, sequenced in a study of shared clonotypes between healthy human individuals. Clones were sequenced by immunoSEQ multiplex PCR, and TCRdb holds only the in-frame ones, with some missing. The repertoire holds some 89,000 clones, under 70% seen once, with about 45% in the top ten. The sample comprised memory CD8+ T cells sorted from blood. Noted subset: CD45RO+ cells pooled with CCR7-negative TemRA cells. The receptors shown here come from a man aged 25-40 years in good health.

V and J are TRBV14 and TRBJ1-5; weak D call: TRBD1 (6 bases). The CDR3 is 14 residues long. Trimming pared 4 bases from V and 9 bases from J, leaving 16 bases between. Looked up from germline, CDR1 is SGHDN and CDR2 is FVKESK. The CDR3, as DNA: TGTGCCAGCAGCCCAGGGGACCGCCCATGGCCCCAGCATTTT. Protein sequence: CASSPGDRPWPQHF.

This rearrangement joins TRBV7-6 to TRBJ2-1; D may be TRBD1 (6 bases). CDR1 and CDR2 from the germline V gene are SGHVS and FNYEAQ. The CDR3 extends over 13 amino acids. The V gene lost 11 bases and the J gene lost 4 bases, with 15 bases spanning the gap. The CDR3, as DNA: TGTGCCTCGCAGGGGCTAAATTACAATGAGCAGTTCTTC. Residues: CASQGLNYNEQFF.

This clone was counted once. The J gene is TRBJ2-3, the V gene TRBV2; D possibly corresponds to TRBD1 (6 bases). The V end was cut by 5 bases, the J end by 0 bases, with 15 bases between. The germline CDR1 and CDR2 sequences are SNHLY and FYNNEI. The CDR3 runs 16 residues. Written as DNA, the CDR3 is TGTGCCAGCAGTTTTGACAGGACAGCTAGCACAGATACGCAGTATTTT. It codes for CASSFDRTASTDTQYF. Looking up the rest from reference TRBV2 and TRBJ2-3 gives the full variable domain: EPEVTQTPSHQVTQMGQEVILRCVPISNHLYFYWYRQILGQKVEFLVSFYNNEISEKSEIFDDQFSVERPDGSNFTLKIRSTKLEDSAMYFCASSFDRTASTDTQYFGPGTRLTVL.

The chain employs TRBV5-4 and TRBJ2-7; D unclear. This CDR3 contains 13 residues. Between the trimmed V and J ends, which lost 0 bases and 3 bases, there was a span of 7 bases. The germline CDR1 and CDR2 sequences are SGHNT and YYREEE (reference sequence). This CDR3 reads CASSLATDYEQYF. CDR3 DNA: TGTGCCAGCAGCTTGGCCACGGACTACGAGCAGTACTTC.

The J gene is TRBJ2-3, the V gene TRBV19; TRBD1 aligns across 10 bases. Germline V gene data show CDR1 as LNHDA and CDR2 as SQIVND (reference sequence). This CDR3 has 17 residues. Losses at the gene ends were 3 bases for V and 6 bases for J; bases not matched to a gene: 12. The CDR3 DNA follows: TGTGCCAGTAGTATCAACCGGGGACAGGGGAGCGGCGATACGCAGTATTTT. Translated: CASSINRGQGSGDTQYF. The variable domain in full, completed from reference TRBV19 and TRBJ2-3, reads DGGITQSPKYLFRKEGQNVTLSCEQNLNHDAMYWYRQDPGQGLRLIYYSQIVNDFQKGDIAEGYSVSREKKESFPLTVTSAQKNPTAFYLCASSINRGQGSGDTQYFGPGTRLTVL.

This clone was seen at least ten times. CDR3 sequence reads: CASSQFQDAGQPQHF. CDR3 nucleotide sequence: TGCGCCAGCAGCCAATTCCAGGACGCCGGTCAGCCCCAGCATTTT. The V call is TRBV4-1, the J call TRBJ1-5, with no clear D. V lost 2 bases to trimming and J lost 6 bases, with 14 bases between them. This CDR3 has 15 residues. Germline CDR1 reads MGHRA; CDR2 reads YSYEKL.

The V call is TRBV4-2, the J call TRBJ2-1, with 11 bases fitting TRBD1. Germline assignment: CDR1 LGHNA and CDR2 YNFKEQ. The ends lost 5 bases at V and 5 bases at J; junction bases unmatched: 11. The CDR3 runs 17 residues. CDR3 DNA sequence: TGTGCCAGCAGCAAGCGGACAGGGGGCCCGGGGGACAATGAGCAGTTCTTC. This encodes CASSKRTGGPGDNEQFF.

The rearrangement uses TRBV11-2 and TRBJ2-2; tentatively, D is TRBD1 (6 bases). Germline values: CDR1 SGHAT, CDR2 FQNNGV. This CDR3 has 16 residues. Trimming removed 4 bases from V and 1 base from J, with 13 bases in between. The CDR3 reads CASSSGVVKNTGELFF. In DNA, the CDR3 is TGTGCCAGCAGCTCAGGGGTGGTAAAGAACACCGGGGAGCTGTTTTTT.

The J gene is TRBJ2-3, the V gene TRBV6-5, with D perhaps being TRBD1 or TRBD2 (5 bases each). Per germline, CDR1 MNHEY and CDR2 SVGAGI. The CDR3 sequence is 15 residues long. V lost 1 base and J lost 2, with 10 bases in between. CDR3 sequence: CASSYFGDPTDTQYF. The CDR3 DNA sequence: TGTGCCAGCAGTTACTTTGGGGACCCCACAGATACGCAGTATTTT.

This clone occurred a few times. Other DNA sequences in the same sample also yield this CDR3. The chain recombines TRBV6-1 with TRBJ2-3; no firm D call. V was cut by 2 bases and J by 6 bases, with 6 bases left in between. This CDR3 contains 12 residues. CDR1 is MNHNS, CDR2 SASEGT, per germline. The CDR3 sequence is CASSEFGDTQYF. The CDR3 DNA follows: TGTGCCAGCAGTGAATTCGGCGATACGCAGTATTTT.

The count of this clone is one. The V gene is TRBV7-2, the J gene TRBJ2-1; D is possibly TRBD1 or TRBD2 (5 bases each). Germline CDR1 SGHTA, CDR2 FQGNSA. The CDR3 loop spans 16 amino acids. V lost 1 base and J lost 9, with 19 bases in between. The CDR3 loop is CASSLVLGVKDGEQFF. The CDR3 bases are TGTGCCAGCAGCTTAGTGCTGGGGGTGAAGGACGGTGAGCAGTTCTTC.

This clone has just one count. This rearrangement joins TRBV5-4 to TRBJ2-7, with 13 bases aligning to TRBD2. V shed 3 bases and J 6 bases; nucleotides not matched to a gene: 6. The CDR3 is 15 amino acids. Germline loops: CDR1 SGHNT, CDR2 YYREEE (reference sequence). The DNA for the CDR3 is TGTGCCAGCAGCTCACTAGCGGGAGGGTTGGCCGAGCAGTACTTC. It is translated as CASSSLAGGLAEQYF.

The genes are TRBV10-3 and TRBJ2-7; possibly TRBD2 for D (5 bases). The CDR3 has 14 amino acids. V lost 0 bases to trimming and J lost 5 bases, with 11 bases between them. The germline V gene has CDR1 ENHRY and CDR2 SYGVKD. The CDR3 here is CAISESFGVDEQYF. The CDR3 DNA follows: TGTGCCATCAGTGAGTCGTTCGGGGTCGACGAGCAGTACTTC.

This clone was seen a single time. This rearrangement joins TRBV7-8 to TRBJ1-3; no clear D gene. V was clipped by 0 bases and J by 4 bases, with 4 bases between them. The CDR3 is 13 amino acids. Germline V gene sequence: CDR1 SGHVS, CDR2 FQNEAQ. The CDR3 region has the DNA TGTGCCAGCAGCTTAGCGCAGGGAAACACCATATATTTT. It translates to CASSLAQGNTIYF.

This clone was seen a few times. The gene calls are TRBV29-1 and TRBJ2-7, with a tentative D call TRBD1 (5 bases). Trimming shortened V by 7 bases and J by 3 bases, and 10 bases separated the two germline ends. The CDR3 is made up of 11 amino acids. Germline loops: CDR1 SQVTM, CDR2 ANQGSEA. The DNA of the CDR3 is TGCAGCGCAGGGTTTAACTACGAGCAGTACTTC. Encoded protein: CSAGFNYEQYF.